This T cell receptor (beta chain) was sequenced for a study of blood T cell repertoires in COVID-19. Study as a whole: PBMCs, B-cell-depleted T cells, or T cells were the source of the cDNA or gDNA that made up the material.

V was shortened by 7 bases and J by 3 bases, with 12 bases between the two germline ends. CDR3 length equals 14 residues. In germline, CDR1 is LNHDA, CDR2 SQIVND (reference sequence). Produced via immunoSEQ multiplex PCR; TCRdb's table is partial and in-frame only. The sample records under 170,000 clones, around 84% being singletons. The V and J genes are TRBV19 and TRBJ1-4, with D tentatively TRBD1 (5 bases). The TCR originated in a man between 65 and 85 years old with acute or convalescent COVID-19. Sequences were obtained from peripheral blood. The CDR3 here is CASTTGLPNEKLFF. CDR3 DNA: TGTGCCAGTACCACAGGTCTCCCTAATGAAAAACTGTTTTTT.